The rows below give T cell receptor beta chains drawn from one sample of a study of T cell repertoires in aging, cancer and after chemotherapy. TCRdb re-called the multiplex PCR reads through MiXCR, storing one row per CDR3 protein. Here the sample spans around 3,000 distinct CDR3 sequences, roughly a third being singletons. Sequenced input: blood. The source is a human donor with a solid tumor. Both conserved end residues are part of each CDR3. The size field is filled for only some rows; it gives once, few, many or a size class.

cdr3_aa v_call cdr3_length j_call clone_size
CAWMVGISGANVLTF TRBV30 15 TRBJ2-6 few
CASSYGLAGGNNEQFF TRBV6-2/TRBV6-3 16 TRBJ2-1 -
CASSKSGQLSYEQYF TRBV5-6 15 TRBJ2-7 few
CASSRQGKSSYNSPLHF TRBV6-6 17 TRBJ1-6 few
CSATLGVGEQYF TRBV20-1 12 TRBJ2-7 -
CASSLHPGGTEAFF TRBV12-3/TRBV12-4 14 TRBJ1-1 -
CASSLGQGLYGYTF TRBV5-1 14 TRBJ1-2 -
CASTPGTGYSNQPQHF TRBV28 16 TRBJ1-5 -
CASSVTGQGSSYNSPLHF TRBV7-6 18 TRBJ1-6 -
CSARAGEQGEGYGYTF TRBV20-1 16 TRBJ1-2 -
CASSPGTANTEAFF TRBV18 14 TRBJ1-1 few
CASSSSGTGGEETQYF TRBV5-6 16 - -
CASSLVQNTGELFF TRBV5-6 14 TRBJ2-2 -
CASSPPTEGTEAFF TRBV18 14 TRBJ1-1 few
CASSIFRTAIFNYGYTF TRBV19 17 TRBJ1-2 few
CASSPVDIGSTNYGYTF TRBV7-6 17 TRBJ1-2 -
CASSLLNTIYF TRBV5-6 11 TRBJ1-3 medium-sized
CASSENRGTEAFF TRBV6-4 13 TRBJ1-1 once
CASSLFQGSYNEQFF TRBV5-6 15 TRBJ2-1 few
CASSQDRGFYNEQFF TRBV12-3/TRBV12-4 15 TRBJ2-1 -
CASSQDSNQPQHF TRBV7-9 13 TRBJ1-5 -
CASSLYAFLGYTF TRBV5-6 13 TRBJ1-2 -
CASSYSSDKGYTF TRBV6-5 13 TRBJ1-2 medium-sized
CASSIVLGQGLNEQFF TRBV19 16 TRBJ2-1 medium-sized
CASSLVQGEAFF TRBV5-4 12 TRBJ1-1 few
CSGGLSTDTQYF TRBV29-1 12 TRBJ2-3 medium-sized
CASSLIGKRQETQYF TRBV27 15 TRBJ2-5 -
CASSRNGGTGELFF TRBV19 14 TRBJ2-2 medium-sized
CASSRWTGAGEKLFF TRBV19 15 TRBJ1-4 medium-sized
CASTSRLAGGRGNEQFF TRBV6-5 17 TRBJ2-1 -
CSAPSTNEKLFF TRBV20-1 12 TRBJ1-4 -
CASVTVLNTEAFF TRBV6-5 13 TRBJ1-1 few
CASSLNTGNTIYF TRBV5-5 13 TRBJ1-3 once
CASSVGVGGDPYEQYF TRBV5-1 16 TRBJ2-7 -
CASSLGQYNEQFF TRBV5-1 13 TRBJ2-1 -
CASSRRGSYTDTQYF TRBV5-6 15 TRBJ2-3 -
CAWTPRNRLNTEAFF TRBV30 15 TRBJ1-1 -
CASSIGAGGKPQHF TRBV19 14 TRBJ1-5 medium-sized
CSAHSGQGGSPLHF TRBV20-1 14 TRBJ1-6 -
CASTETSETDTQYF TRBV19 14 TRBJ2-3 few
CASSSSQGRGGYGYTF TRBV27 16 TRBJ1-2 few
CASSYRPSGGAETDTQYF TRBV6-5 18 TRBJ2-3 medium-sized
CATSRSTGFHTEAFF TRBV15 15 TRBJ1-1 -